One and the same sample provided the 14 T cell receptor beta chains below, sequenced in a study of T cells after yellow fever vaccination. TCRdb redid the calling of the 5' RACE reads with MiXCR, one entry per CDR3 protein. The table shows 200,000 or so distinct CDR3 sequences, with approximately 6.3% occurring only once. The input for sequencing was CD4+ T cells sorted from PBMCs, taken on the day of the yellow fever booster vaccination. The receptors were sampled from a man aged 25 to 40 who received the YFV17D yellow fever vaccine.

Many counts were recorded for this clonotype. The chain links TRBV29-1 to TRBJ2-1; D remains unclear. CDR3 length: 12 residues. CDR1 and CDR2 from the germline V gene are SQVTM and ANQGSEA. The V gene lost 4 bases and the J gene lost 6 bases, with 10 bases spanning the gap. CDR3 amino acids: CSVGVLINEQFF. CDR3 in DNA: TGCAGCGTTGGGGTCTTAATCAATGAGCAGTTCTTC.

The chain is built from TRBV12-3 or TRBV12-4 and TRBJ2-1; D remains unclear. Trimming cost V 5 bases and J 7 bases, with 9 bases left between them. The CDR3 is made up of 12 amino acids. CDR3 nucleotide sequence: TGTGCCAGCAGTCGTATAGGAAATGAGCAGTTCTTC. Translated, it gives CASSRIGNEQFF.

This clonotype has more than one count but fewer than ten. J is TRBJ1-3 and V is TRBV7-2; no reliable D call. Germline CDR1 is SGHTA and CDR2 is FQGNSA. V lost 5 bases to trimming and J lost 1 base, with 9 bases between them. This CDR3 is 14 amino acids long. The CDR3: CASSPLVSGNTIYF. In DNA, the CDR3 is TGTGCCAGCAGCCCCCTTGTTTCTGGAAACACCATATATTTT.

The CDR3 spells CATSREGWEHGELFF. CDR3 DNA sequence: TGTGCCACCAGCAGAGAAGGGTGGGAGCACGGGGAGCTGTTTTTT. This chain uses TRBV15 with TRBJ2-2; perhaps TRBD2 as D (5 bases). V dropped 0 bases and J dropped 7 bases, with 12 bases sitting between them. Germline CDR1 LNHNV, CDR2 YYDKDF (reference sequence). The CDR3 runs 15 residues.

The chain uses TRBV19 and TRBJ2-4; 9 bases fit TRBD2. There are 15 residues in the CDR3. Per germline, CDR1 LNHDA and CDR2 SQIVND (reference sequence). J lost 6 bases, V lost 7 bases, and 10 bases had no gene match. CDR3 in amino acids: CASKRRLADGNIQYF. DNA for the CDR3: TGTGCCAGTAAGCGAAGACTAGCGGATGGAAACATTCAGTACTTC.

Worth noting for this clonotype: A read error may be the cause here, since a much bigger clone is one base away. The CDR3 region is CSATTALLSGYTF. CDR3 nucleotides: TGCAGTGCTACGACAGCTCTACTTTCTGGCTACACCTTC. The gene calls are TRBV20-1 and TRBJ1-2, with D possibly TRBD1 on 5 matching bases. V was clipped by 4 bases and J by 7 bases, with 16 bases between them. The CDR3 loop spans 13 amino acids. The germline V gene encodes CDR1 DFQATT and CDR2 SNEGSKA (reference sequence).

There are many counts of this clonotype. This chain joins TRBV5-1 and TRBJ2-7; possibly TRBD1 or TRBD2 for D (5 bases each). Trimming took 4 bases from V and 5 from J, leaving 19 bases between them. Germline V gives CDR1 SGHRS, CDR2 YFSETQ. The CDR3 runs to 15 residues. CDR3 sequence: CASSRSSGTLNEQYF. CDR3 DNA sequence: TGCGCCAGCAGCCGTTCCTCCGGGACCCTTAACGAGCAGTACTTC. Based on the CDR3 plus reference TRBV5-1 and TRBJ2-7, the full variable domain is KAGVTQTPRYLIKTRGQQVTLSCSPISGHRSVSWYQQTPGQGLQFLFEYFSETQRNKGNFPGRFSGRQFSNSRSEMNVSTLELGDSALYLCASSRSSGTLNEQYFGPGTRLTVT.

This clonotype was counted at least ten times. The V gene is TRBV6-2 or TRBV6-3, the J gene TRBJ2-7, with D tentatively TRBD1 or TRBD2 (7 bases each). V lost 8 bases to trimming and J lost 4 bases, with 15 bases between them. This CDR3 has 13 amino acids. Per the germline V gene, CDR1 is MNHEY and CDR2 is SVGEGT. CDR3 sequence (DNA): TGTGCCAGCGGCGCAGGGGGAGGGTACGAGCAGTACTTC. This translates into CASGAGGGYEQYF.

This clonotype was counted many times. The gene calls are TRBV5-6 and TRBJ2-1; 13 bases map to TRBD2. The ends lost 2 bases at V and 2 bases at J; junction bases unmatched: 10. CDR1 SGHDT and CDR2 YYEEEE come from the germline V gene. The CDR3 covers 19 residues. CDR3 amino acids: CASSFYGLAGVGTYNEQFF. CDR3 DNA: TGTGCCAGCAGCTTTTATGGACTAGCGGGAGTTGGCACCTACAATGAGCAGTTCTTC.

The table lists this clonotype with many counts. V is TRBV6-2 or TRBV6-3 and J is TRBJ1-2; D unresolved. This CDR3 is 12 amino acids long. CDR1 and CDR2 (germline): MNHEY, SVGEGT. V shed 6 bases and J shed 3 bases, with 8 bases lying between them. The CDR3 is CASRQLYYGYTF. Written as DNA, the CDR3 is TGTGCCAGCAGACAGCTTTACTATGGCTACACCTTC.

The chain is built from TRBV21-1 and TRBJ2-1. TRBV21-1 constitutes a pseudogene. This CDR3 has 14 amino acids. Written as DNA, the CDR3 is TGTGCCAGCAGTAAGGGAAGCTCCTACAATGAGCAGTTCTTC. Translation gives CASSKGSSYNEQFF.

This clonotype has just a few counts. The chain employs TRBV7-8 and TRBJ2-7; no firm D call. CDR3 length: 14 residues. Germline lookup yields CDR1 SGHVS and CDR2 FQNEAQ. The V gene lost 3 bases and the J gene lost 6 bases, with 15 bases spanning the gap. The CDR3 DNA reads TGTGCCAGCAGCTTTGGTGGCACCTCGCGCGAGCAGTACTTC. Protein: CASSFGGTSREQYF.

The table lists this clonotype with many counts. The chain has TRBV11-2 and TRBJ2-1; TRBD2 matches 9 bases. CDR1 is SGHAT and CDR2 is FQNNGV in the germline V gene. The CDR3 is 16 amino acids. J was trimmed by 7 bases and V by 1 base; bases with no gene match: 8. The CDR3 sequence: CASSLGRAGGGNEQFF. The CDR3 DNA follows: TGTGCCAGCAGCTTAGGCCGAGCGGGAGGCGGTAATGAGCAGTTCTTC.

This clonotype has ten or more counts. The chain employs TRBV14 and TRBJ2-5, with 8 positions matching TRBD2. The CDR3 runs to 13 residues. CDR1 SGHDN and CDR2 FVKESK come from the germline V gene. V was pared by 8 bases and J by 5 bases, with 7 bases of the junction left unmatched. The CDR3 nucleotides read TGTGCCAGCGGGAGAGCGGGAGTGGAGACCCAGTACTTC. This gives the protein CASGRAGVETQYF.